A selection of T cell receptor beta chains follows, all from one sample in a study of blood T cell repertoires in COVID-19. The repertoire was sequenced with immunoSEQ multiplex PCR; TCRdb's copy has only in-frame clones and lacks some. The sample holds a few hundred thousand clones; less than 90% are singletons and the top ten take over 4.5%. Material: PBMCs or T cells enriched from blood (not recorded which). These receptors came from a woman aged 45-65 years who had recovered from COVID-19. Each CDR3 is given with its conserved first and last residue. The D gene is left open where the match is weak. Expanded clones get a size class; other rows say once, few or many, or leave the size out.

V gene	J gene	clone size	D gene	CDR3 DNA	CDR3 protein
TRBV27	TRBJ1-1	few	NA	TGTGCCAGCAGTCCCCGTTTCGTCGGTGGGGGGGCTTTCTTT	CASSPRFVGGGAFF
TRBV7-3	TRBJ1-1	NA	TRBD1	TGTGCCAGCAGCACGCCGGGACAGGGTAGGAGCACTGAAGCTTTCTTT	CASSTPGQGRSTEAFF
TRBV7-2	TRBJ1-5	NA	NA	TGTGCCAGCAGCTACAGCGGGTATAGCAATCAGCCCCAGCATTTT	CASSYSGYSNQPQHF
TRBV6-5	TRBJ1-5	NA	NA	TGTGCCAGCAATCCCAGGGGATTCAATCAGCCCCAGCATTTT	CASNPRGFNQPQHF
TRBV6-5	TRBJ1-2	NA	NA	TGTGCCAGCAGTTCCTATTCCGACAGAAGATATGGCTACACCTTC	CASSSYSDRRYGYTF
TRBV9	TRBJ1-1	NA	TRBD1	TGTGCCAGCAGCGCAGGGGGCCTATTGAACACTGAAGCTTTCTTT	CASSAGGLLNTEAFF
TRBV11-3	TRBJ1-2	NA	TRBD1	TGTGCCAGCAGCCCTAGGACAGGGGGCGGATATAACTATGGCTACACCTTC	CASSPRTGGGYNYGYTF
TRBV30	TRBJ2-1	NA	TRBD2	TGTGCCTACCTAGTAGCGGGAGCGTCCTACTTGATGCCGTTCTTC	CAYLVAGASYLMPFF
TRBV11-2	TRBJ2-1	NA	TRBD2	TGTGCCAGCAGCGTCCAACCTAGCGGGAGTTCCTACAATGAGCAGTTCTTC	CASSVQPSGSSYNEQFF
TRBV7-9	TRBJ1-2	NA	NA	TGTGCCAGCAGCTTCGCGGGGGCAGGGGAGGTTCGGGGCTATGGCTACACCTTC	CASSFAGAGEVRGYGYTF
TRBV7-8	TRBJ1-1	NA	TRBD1	TGTGCCAGCAGCTACCACAGGGGGATGAACACTGAAGCTTTCTTT	CASSYHRGMNTEAFF
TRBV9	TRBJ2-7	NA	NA	TGTGCCAGCAGCGTAGCGTTAGCGGAACCCTACGAGCAGTACTTC	CASSVALAEPYEQYF
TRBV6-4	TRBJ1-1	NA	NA	TGTGCCAGCAGTCAATTCTGGACAGCAGTGAACACTGAAGCTTTCTTT	CASSQFWTAVNTEAFF
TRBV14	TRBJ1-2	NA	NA	TGTGCCAGCAGCCAACCCGACAGTCTCTATGGCTACACCTTC	CASSQPDSLYGYTF
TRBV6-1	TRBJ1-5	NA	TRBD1	TGTGCCAGCAGTGAAACAGGGGGCAATCAGCCCCAGCATTTT	CASSETGGNQPQHF
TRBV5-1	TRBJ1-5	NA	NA	TGCGCCAGCAGCTTGGGAGTCAATCAGCCCCAGCATTTT	CASSLGVNQPQHF
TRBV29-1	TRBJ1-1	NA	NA	TGCAGCGTTGAAGAAGCCCCAGGCACCAACACTGAAGCTTTCTTT	CSVEEAPGTNTEAFF
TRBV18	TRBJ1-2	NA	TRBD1	TGTGCCAGCTCACCCCCCGGACAGGGGGCGAGGGGCTACACCTTC	CASSPPGQGARGYTF
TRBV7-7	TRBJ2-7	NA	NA	TGTGCCAGCAGCTACGTGACTAGGCCCTCTCTCTCCTACGAGCAGTACTTC	CASSYVTRPSLSYEQYF
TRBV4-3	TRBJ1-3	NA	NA	TGCGCCAGCAGCCCCGACAGCAGAAACACCATATATTTT	CASSPDSRNTIYF
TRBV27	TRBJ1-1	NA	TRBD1	TGTGCCAGCGGGATGGGACAGGGGTTTGAAGCTTTCTTT	CASGMGQGFEAFF
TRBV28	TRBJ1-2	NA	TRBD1	TGTGCCAGCAGTTTATTAACACAGGGGGCGCATGGCTACACCTTC	CASSLLTQGAHGYTF
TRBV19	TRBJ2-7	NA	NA	TGTGCCAGTAGTCGGTTGGCAGGGGATTACGAGCAGTACTTC	CASSRLAGDYEQYF
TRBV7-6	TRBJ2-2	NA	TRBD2	TGTGCCAGCAGTTTTTCGGCCGGGACTAGCTCCGGGGAGCTGTTTTTT	CASSFSAGTSSGELFF
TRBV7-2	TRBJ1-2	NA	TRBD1	TGTGCCAGCAGCTTAGCTGGGACAGGGGGCATACCCCCTAACTATGGCTACACCTTC	CASSLAGTGGIPPNYGYTF
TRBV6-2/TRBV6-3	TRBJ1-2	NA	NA	TGTGCCAGCAGCCCTCAGGACTATGGCTACACCTTC	CASSPQDYGYTF
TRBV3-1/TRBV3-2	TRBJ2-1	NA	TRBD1	TGTGCCAGCAGCCAAACTACAGGGGGTTTCAGCAATGAGCAGTTCTTC	CASSQTTGGFSNEQFF
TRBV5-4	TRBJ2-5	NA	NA	TGTGCCAGCAGTCTAGGCCCGGGAGTGGAGACCCAGTACTTC	CASSLGPGVETQYF
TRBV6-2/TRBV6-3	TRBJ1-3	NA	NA	TGTGCCAGCAGTTACTTCAGGGAAATGACTGGAAACACCATATATTTT	CASSYFREMTGNTIYF
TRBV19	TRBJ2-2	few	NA	TGTGCCAGTAGTCCCAGGGTCACCGGGGAGCTGTTTTTT	CASSPRVTGELFF
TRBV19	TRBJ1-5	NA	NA	TGTGCCAGTAGTATATCGTATCGGGGGGCGAATCAGCCCCAGCATTTT	CASSISYRGANQPQHF
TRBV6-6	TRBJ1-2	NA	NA	TGTGCCAGCAGTACAACAACAGGAGCGTATGGCTACACCTTC	CASSTTTGAYGYTF
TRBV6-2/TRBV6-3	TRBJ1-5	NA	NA	TGTGCCAGCAGTTACCAGGTGGGGGGAGGTCAGCCCCAGCATTTT	CASSYQVGGGQPQHF
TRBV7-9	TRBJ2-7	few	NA	TGTGCCAGCAGCTCCCTCTACGAGCAGTACTTC	CASSSLYEQYF
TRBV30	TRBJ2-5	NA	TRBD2	TGTGCCTGGAAGTGGGGGGGGGAGACCCAGTACTTC	CAWKWGGETQYF
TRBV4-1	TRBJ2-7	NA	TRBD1	TGCGCCAGCAGCCAAGATCGAGGGGGCAACTACGAGCAGTACTTC	CASSQDRGGNYEQYF
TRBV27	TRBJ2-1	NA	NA	TGTGCCAGCAGTTTAACGCAGGGTTTAAGGAATGAGCAGTTCTTC	CASSLTQGLRNEQFF
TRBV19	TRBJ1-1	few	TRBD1	TGTGCCAGTAGTTTACAACAGGGGAAAGCTTTCTTT	CASSLQQGKAFF
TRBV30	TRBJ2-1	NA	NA	TGTGCCTGGAGTGTACGAGTTGAGCAGTTCTTC	CAWSVRVEQFF
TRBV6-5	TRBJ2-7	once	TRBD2	TGTGCCAGCAGACTCACTAGCGGGGGGGCCTACGAGCAGTACTTC	CASRLTSGGAYEQYF
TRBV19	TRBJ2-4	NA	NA	TGTGCCAGTAGTATAGATCTGGCAGTTTCGGGCATTCAGTACTTC	CASSIDLAVSGIQYF
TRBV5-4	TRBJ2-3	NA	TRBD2	TGTGCCAGCAGCTATGCTGCTGGGACTAGCGGGGGATACACAGATACGCAGTATTTT	CASSYAAGTSGGYTDTQYF
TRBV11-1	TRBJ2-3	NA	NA	TGTGCCAGCAGCTTAGCCAAATTCACAGATACGCAGTATTTT	CASSLAKFTDTQYF
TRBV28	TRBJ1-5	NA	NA	TGTGCCAGCAGTTTATTATCCCCGGGGCAGCCCCAGCATTTT	CASSLLSPGQPQHF
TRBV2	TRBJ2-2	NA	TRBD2	TGTGCCAGCAGTGAAGCGCCGGGCGGGAGACGTCCGGTTGGGGAGCTGTTTTTT	CASSEAPGGRRPVGELFF
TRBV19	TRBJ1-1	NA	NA	TGTGCCAGTAGTATGTCATTCGGGGGCACTGAAGCTTTCTTT	CASSMSFGGTEAFF
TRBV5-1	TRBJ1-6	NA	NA	TGCGCCAGCAGCGGAACAGGGCCCAGGAATTCACCCCTCCACTTT	CASSGTGPRNSPLHF
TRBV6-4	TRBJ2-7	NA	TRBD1	TGTGCCAGCAGTGTCTCGGGACAGTCCTACGAGCAGTACTTC	CASSVSGQSYEQYF
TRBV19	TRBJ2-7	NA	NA	TGTGCCAGTAGTACGACAGGCCTTAGGACTCTCGAGCAGTACTTC	CASSTTGLRTLEQYF
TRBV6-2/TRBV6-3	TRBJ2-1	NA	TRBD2	TGTGCCAGCAGTCAACTCCCGACTAGCGGGGGGGACAATGAGCAGTTCTTC	CASSQLPTSGGDNEQFF
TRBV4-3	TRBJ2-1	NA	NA	TGCGCCAGCAGCCAAAGCAGGGTCAATGAGCAGTTCTTC	CASSQSRVNEQFF
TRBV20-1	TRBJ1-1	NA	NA	TGCAGTGCTCGCAACGAGGAAGCTTTCTTT	CSARNEEAFF
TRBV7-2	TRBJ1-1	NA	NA	TGTGCCAGCAGCTTATCCCCCCAGGGGATCTTTACTGAAGCTTTCTTT	CASSLSPQGIFTEAFF
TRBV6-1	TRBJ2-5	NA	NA	TGTGCCAGCAGTGAAGCGCTCAGGGAGACCCAGTACTTC	CASSEALRETQYF
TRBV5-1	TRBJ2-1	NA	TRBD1	TGCGCCAGCAGGGAGGTGACAGGGGTCTACAATGAGCAGTTCTTC	CASREVTGVYNEQFF
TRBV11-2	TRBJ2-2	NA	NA	TGTGCCAGCAGCTTTCAGGGGTTAGGCACCGGGGAGCTGTTTTTT	CASSFQGLGTGELFF
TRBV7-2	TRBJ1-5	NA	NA	TGTGCCAGCAGCCCAGGGGTTCAGCCCCAGCATTTT	CASSPGVQPQHF
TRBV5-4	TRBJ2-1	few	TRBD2	TGTGCCAGCAGCATGACTAGCGGGACTGAGCAGTTCTTC	CASSMTSGTEQFF